The 11 T cell receptor beta chains given below trace back to one sample, sequenced in a study of CD8+ T cells in alopecia areata. Isolated RNA was reverse transcribed into cDNA used as the sequencing template. Sequencing was performed with immunoSEQ multiplex PCR; in TCRdb, only in-frame clones are kept and a portion is missing. This table has about 110,000 clones, approximately 59% appearing once. Sequencing was carried out using CD8+ T cells sorted from blood. The receptor source for this set is a human donor in good health.

This chain connects TRBV4-2 to TRBJ1-1; D unclear. Per germline, CDR1 LGHNA and CDR2 YNFKEQ. CDR3 length equals 13 residues. V was clipped by 5 bases and J by 5 bases, with 12 bases between them. In nucleotides, the CDR3 is TGTGCCAGCAGCACGCTGGAGGGAACTGAAGCTTTCTTT. Translation gives CASSTLEGTEAFF.

This chain joins TRBV4-3 and TRBJ2-1; 9 nucleotides agree with TRBD2. This CDR3 comprises 16 residues. V shed 0 bases, J shed 4 bases, and the junction held 4 bases outside the gene matches. Looked up from germline, CDR1 is LGHNA and CDR2 is YSLEER. The CDR3 spells CASSQDSAGGYNEQFF. The CDR3 nucleotides read TGCGCCAGCAGCCAAGATTCGGCGGGGGGGTACAATGAGCAGTTCTTC.

V gene TRBV30 combines with J gene TRBJ1-1; 11 bases agree with TRBD1. Trimming cost V 2 bases and J 4 bases; bases outside gene matches: 9. The CDR3 covers 16 residues. Germline V lookup: CDR1 GTSNPN, CDR2 SVGIG (reference sequence). The CDR3 region is CAWSFGQGAKGTEAFF. CDR3 in DNA: TGTGCCTGGAGTTTCGGACAGGGGGCGAAAGGCACTGAAGCTTTCTTT. The full variable domain, in which reference TRBV30 and TRBJ1-1 provide the parts outside the CDR3, is SQTIHQWPATLVQPVGSPLSLECTVEGTSNPNLYWYRQAAGRGLQLLFYSVGIGQISSEVPQNLSASRPQDRQFILSSKKLLLSDSGFYLCAWSFGQGAKGTEAFFGQGTRLTVV.

The gene calls are TRBV5-1 and TRBJ2-7, with 9 bases aligning to TRBD1. Germline CDR1 is SGHRS and CDR2 is YFSETQ. There are 15 residues in the CDR3. V lost 0 bases to trimming and J lost 5 bases; unmatched junction nucleotides: 6. The DNA for the CDR3 is TGCGCCAGCAGCTTGGTTGGGACAGGGTTTGACGAGCAGTACTTC. Amino acids: CASSLVGTGFDEQYF.

The J gene is TRBJ2-3, the V gene TRBV4-3; a weak D match, TRBD2 (6 bases). CDR3 size: 15 residues. V lost 0 bases and J lost 1, with 8 bases in between. Germline V lookup: CDR1 LGHNA, CDR2 YSLEER. The CDR3 sequence: CASSQDWRGTDTQYF. CDR3 DNA sequence: TGCGCCAGCAGCCAAGATTGGAGGGGCACAGATACGCAGTATTTT.

The chain couples TRBV4-3 to TRBJ2-5, with D unresolved. V was cut by 3 bases and J by 4 bases, with 15 bases left in between. The germline V gene has CDR1 LGHNA and CDR2 YSLEER. This CDR3 has 15 amino acids. The CDR3 here is CASSQTLAKLETQYF. In DNA, the CDR3 is TGCGCCAGCAGCCAGACGTTGGCCAAACTAGAGACCCAGTACTTC.

The rearrangement joins TRBV5-6 to TRBJ1-1; D call uncertain. Trimming removed 3 bases at V and 1 base at J, with 19 bases between. CDR1 and CDR2 from the germline V gene are SGHDT and YYEEEE. This CDR3 is built from 17 residues. The CDR3 DNA follows: TGTGCCAGCAGCTCCGCCTTTACATGGGCCGAGAACACTGAAGCTTTCTTT. Amino acids: CASSSAFTWAENTEAFF. Using reference TRBV5-6 and TRBJ1-1 for the parts outside the CDR3, the full variable domain is DAGVTQSPTHLIKTRGQQVTLRCSPKSGHDTVSWYQQALGQGPQFIFQYYEEEERQRGNFPDRFSGHQFPNYSSELNVNALLLGDSALYLCASSSAFTWAENTEAFFGQGTRLTVV.

Only a few counts were recorded for this clone. The J gene is TRBJ1-1, the V gene TRBV7-3; D is ambiguous. CDR3 length: 14 amino acids. Trimming removed 1 base at V and 2 bases at J, with 8 bases between. Looked up from germline, CDR1 is SGHTA and CDR2 is FQGTGA. The chain's CDR3 is CASSLNGGNTEAFF. For the CDR3, the DNA is TGTGCCAGCAGCTTAAACGGCGGTAACACTGAAGCTTTCTTT.

The chain employs TRBV27 and TRBJ2-7, with a weak D call TRBD2 (5 bases). The germline gives CDR1 MNHEY, CDR2 SMNVEV (reference sequence). This CDR3 contains 13 residues. The V end lost 4 bases, the J end lost 12 bases, and 19 bases lay between the germline ends. The CDR3 reads CASSSALGGPLYF. In DNA form, the CDR3 reads TGTGCCAGCAGTTCGGCCCTCGGCGGGCCCCTGTACTTC.

This clone was picked up one time. V usage is TRBV27 and J usage is TRBJ1-4; 12 bases align to TRBD1. CDR1 is MNHEY and CDR2 is SMNVEV in the germline V gene (reference sequence). Trimming removed 1 base from V and 8 bases from J; junction bases left unmatched: 2. This CDR3 spans 15 amino acids. This chain's CDR3 is CASSLYGTGGEKLFF. CDR3 bases: TGTGCCAGCAGTTTATATGGGACAGGGGGCGAAAAACTGTTTTTT.

This clone was seen a few times. V usage is TRBV4-2 and J usage is TRBJ2-1, with D perhaps TRBD2 (6 bases). CDR1 LGHNA and CDR2 YNFKEQ come from the germline V gene. The CDR3 runs to 17 residues. V gave up 4 bases and J gave up 5 bases, with 21 bases separating them. CDR3 protein: CASSPLLRDSEHNEQFF. The DNA of the CDR3 is TGTGCCAGCAGCCCTCTTCTTCGGGACTCAGAACACAATGAGCAGTTCTTC.